A single sample gave rise to the 15 T cell receptor beta chains below, sequenced in a study of blood T cells in healthy people across ages (dated by TCRdb to between 2014 and 2017). The library came from 5' RACE. Sequenced using an Illumina HiSeq 2500. A second PCR of roughly 6 to 11 cycles was run with a J-beta primer mix and a sample-barcoded 5' primer. TCRdb took the public reads, trimmed them with fastp at Q25, ran MiXCR for clone calling and kept in-frame beta chains. Identical CDR3 proteins give one entry, which carries the most common genes and DNA. A total of 600,000 to 800,000 distinct CDR3 sequences appear in this sample, more than 45% of them only once. In total, the top ten clones hold roughly 14% of the sample. Specimen: blood. The source is an elderly woman in good health.

This clonotype was seen a few times. The chain carries TRBV20-1 and TRBJ2-1, with D perhaps being TRBD1 or TRBD2 (5 bases each). Trimming stripped 6 bases from V and 0 bases from J, with 21 bases between. CDR1 and CDR2 (germline): DFQATT, SNEGSKA (reference sequence). This CDR3 is built from 17 residues. The CDR3 bases are TGCAGTGCCACCGCTCAAGAGGGTGGGGGCTCCTACAATGAGCAGTTCTTC. Protein: CSATAQEGGGSYNEQFF.

In its sample, this clonotype was seen many times. The V gene is TRBV6-1, the J gene TRBJ2-7; no clear D gene. Germline V gene sequence: CDR1 MNHNS, CDR2 SASEGT. This CDR3 has 12 residues. V gave up 2 bases and J gave up 3 bases, with 5 bases separating them. The CDR3 region is CASSELSYEQYF. CDR3 sequence (DNA): TGTGCCAGCAGTGAATTAAGCTACGAGCAGTACTTC.

This rearrangement joins TRBV4-3 to TRBJ2-3; the D gene is possibly TRBD2 (7 bases). The germline V gene encodes CDR1 LGHNA and CDR2 YSLEER. This CDR3 has 16 amino acids. With 3 bases removed from V and 2 bases from J, the gap between germline ends came to 15 bases. DNA of the CDR3: TGCGCCAGCAGCCATTTTGTGGGGGGGCACACAGATACGCAGTATTTT. Translation: CASSHFVGGHTDTQYF.

The chain combines TRBV29-1 with TRBJ2-5, with D perhaps being TRBD1 or TRBD2 (5 bases each). The CDR3 covers 15 residues. The V end was cut by 1 base, the J end by 1 base, with 13 bases between. Germline V gives CDR1 SQVTM, CDR2 ANQGSEA. Here the CDR3 reads CSVEGTPGAQETQYF. The CDR3 coding sequence is TGCAGCGTTGAAGGAACCCCCGGGGCCCAAGAGACCCAGTACTTC.

This clonotype came up many times. Here the CDR3 reads CASSLWGGRNTGELFF. As DNA, the CDR3 is TGTGCCAGCAGCTTATGGGGCGGGAGGAACACCGGGGAGCTGTTTTTT. The J gene is TRBJ2-2, the V gene TRBV7-2, with 7 bases lining up with TRBD2. The junction had 4 bases not matched to a gene; V was cut back by 2 bases and J by 1 base. This CDR3 region has 16 residues. The germline V gene has CDR1 SGHTA and CDR2 FQGNSA.

This clonotype was recorded a few times. J is TRBJ2-2 and V is TRBV7-3; D remains ambiguous. The CDR3 is 12 amino acids. The germline V and J ends were trimmed by 6 bases and 3 bases, with 5 bases remaining between them. The germline V gene encodes CDR1 SGHTA and CDR2 FQGTGA. The CDR3 DNA reads as TGTGCCAGCAGAGGCGACACCGGGGAGCTGTTTTTT. Protein product: CASRGDTGELFF.

In regard to this clonotype: With a much larger clone just one base away, this may be a read error. The rearrangement joins TRBV5-1 to TRBJ2-3; D not certain. Germline V gene data show CDR1 as SGHRS and CDR2 as YFSETQ. CDR3 length equals 15 residues. The CDR3 is CAGRMAPQTTDTQYF. In nucleotides, the CDR3 is TGCGCCGGCAGGATGGCCCCGCAGACCACAGATACGCAGTATTTT.

This chain uses TRBV6-2 or TRBV6-3 with TRBJ2-2, with D hard to call. Trimming removed 5 bases at V and 6 bases at J, with 4 bases between. Germline V gene sequence: CDR1 MNHEY, CDR2 SVGEGT. The CDR3 is 11 residues long. The CDR3 loop is CASSDAGELFF. For the CDR3, the DNA is TGTGCCAGCAGTGATGCCGGGGAGCTGTTTTTT.

J is TRBJ2-7 and V is TRBV6-2 or TRBV6-3; no definite D call. This CDR3 has 13 residues. V lost 0 bases to trimming and J lost 0 bases, with 3 bases between them. Per the germline V gene, CDR1 is MNHEY and CDR2 is SVGEGT. DNA for the CDR3: TGTGCCAGCAGTTACTCGACCTCCTACGAGCAGTACTTC. Protein product: CASSYSTSYEQYF.

A word on this clonotype: This may be a read error, as it is one base from a much larger clone. The chain employs TRBV5-6 and TRBJ2-1, with a tentative D call TRBD2 (5 bases). The germline V gene has CDR1 SGHDT and CDR2 YYEEEE. CDR3 size: 14 residues. CDR3 in amino acids: CANSFYRGANEQFF. For the CDR3, the DNA is TGTGCCAACAGCTTTTATCGGGGAGCCAATGAGCAGTTCTTC.

A note on this clonotype: An end of the junction differs from the germline gene, which may be a read error. This chain links TRBV9 with TRBJ2-5; D perhaps matches TRBD2 (5 bases). CDR3 length: 13 amino acids. Germline-derived CDR1 and CDR2 are SGDLS and YYNGEE. The CDR3 DNA is TGTGCCGGCAGCGTAGCGTCCCAAGAGACCCAGTACTTC. Its protein product is CAGSVASQETQYF.

V gene TRBV5-6 combines with J gene TRBJ2-4, with D perhaps being TRBD1 or TRBD2 (5 bases each). The J call may be wrong; the DNA end is better matched by TRBJ2-7. This CDR3 spans 16 amino acids. Germline lookup yields CDR1 SGHDT and CDR2 YYEEEE. In DNA form, the CDR3 reads TGTGCCAGCAGCTTGGGGGACCGCGGACGGAGCTACGAGCAGTACTTC. Its translation is CASSLGDRGRSYEQYF.

This clonotype has more than one count but fewer than ten. The chain carries TRBV5-4 and TRBJ1-2; D perhaps matches TRBD1 (6 bases). The CDR3 totals 14 residues. V dropped 3 bases and J dropped 2 bases, with 11 bases sitting between them. Germline loops: CDR1 SGHNT, CDR2 YYREEE (reference sequence). The CDR3 reads CASSSLQGNYGYTF. DNA for the CDR3: TGTGCCAGCAGCTCGTTACAGGGAAACTATGGCTACACCTTC.

This clonotype was counted many times. This chain links TRBV20-1 with TRBJ2-1, with 10 positions matching TRBD1. From germline, CDR1 is DFQATT and CDR2 SNEGSKA (reference sequence). The CDR3 contains 16 residues. Losses at the gene ends were 5 bases for V and 3 bases for J; bases not matched to a gene: 10. This CDR3 reads CSAAGGRTGGYNEQFF. The DNA for the CDR3 is TGCAGTGCTGCCGGGGGGAGGACAGGGGGCTACAATGAGCAGTTCTTC.

This rearrangement joins TRBV20-1 to TRBJ2-4; D may be TRBD1 (5 bases). The J call may be incorrect, as the DNA end agrees better with TRBJ2-7. The length of the CDR3 is 13 residues. Germline CDR1 reads DFQATT; CDR2 reads SNEGSKA (reference sequence). This CDR3 reads CSARRTLTYEQYF. CDR3 in DNA: TGCAGTGCTAGACGGACACTTACCTACGAGCAGTACTTC.